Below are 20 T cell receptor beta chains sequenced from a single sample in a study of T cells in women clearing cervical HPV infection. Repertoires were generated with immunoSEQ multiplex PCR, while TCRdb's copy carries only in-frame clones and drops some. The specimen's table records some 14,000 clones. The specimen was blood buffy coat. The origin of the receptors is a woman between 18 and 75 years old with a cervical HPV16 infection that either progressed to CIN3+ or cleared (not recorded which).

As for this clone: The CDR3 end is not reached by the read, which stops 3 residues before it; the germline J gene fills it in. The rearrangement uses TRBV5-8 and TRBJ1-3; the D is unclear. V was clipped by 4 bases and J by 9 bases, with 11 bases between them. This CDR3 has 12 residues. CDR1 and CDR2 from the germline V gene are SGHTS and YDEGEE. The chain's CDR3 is CASSPRTGTIYF. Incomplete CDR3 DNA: TGTGCCAGCAGCCCTCGTACGGGCACC.

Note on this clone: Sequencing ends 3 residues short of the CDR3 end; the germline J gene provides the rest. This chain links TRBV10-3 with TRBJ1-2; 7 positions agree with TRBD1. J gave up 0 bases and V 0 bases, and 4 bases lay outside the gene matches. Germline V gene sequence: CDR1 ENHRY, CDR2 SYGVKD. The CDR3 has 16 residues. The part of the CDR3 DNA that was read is TGTGCCATCAGTGAGTCTGGGACAGCACCTAACTATGGC. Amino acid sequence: CAISESGTAPNYG. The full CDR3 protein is CAISESGTAPNYGYTF.

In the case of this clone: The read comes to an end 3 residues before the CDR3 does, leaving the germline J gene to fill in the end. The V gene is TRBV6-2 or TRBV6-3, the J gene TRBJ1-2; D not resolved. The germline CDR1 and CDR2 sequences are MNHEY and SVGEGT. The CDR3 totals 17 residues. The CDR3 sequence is CASSYSPPSGLYNDYTF. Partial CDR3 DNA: TGTGCCAGCAGTTACTCTCCCCCTAGCGGCCTTTACAATGAC.

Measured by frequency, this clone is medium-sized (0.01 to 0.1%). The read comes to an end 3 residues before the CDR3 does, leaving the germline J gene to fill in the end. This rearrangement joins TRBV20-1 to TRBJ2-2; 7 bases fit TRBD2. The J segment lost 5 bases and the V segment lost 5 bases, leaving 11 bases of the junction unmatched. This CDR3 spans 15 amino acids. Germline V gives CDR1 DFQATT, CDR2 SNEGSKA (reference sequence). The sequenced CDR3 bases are TGCAGTGCTCCAGCACGCGGGGGACGGACCGGGGAG. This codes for CSAPARGGRTGE. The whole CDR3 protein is CSAPARGGRTGELFF.

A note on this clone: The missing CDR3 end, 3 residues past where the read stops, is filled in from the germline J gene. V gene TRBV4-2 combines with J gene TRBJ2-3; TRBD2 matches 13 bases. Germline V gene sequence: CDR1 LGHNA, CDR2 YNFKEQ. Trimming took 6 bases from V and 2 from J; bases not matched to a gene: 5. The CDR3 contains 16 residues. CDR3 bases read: TGTGCCAGCAGACTCGGGACTAGCGGGGACACAGATACG. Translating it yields CASRLGTSGDTDT. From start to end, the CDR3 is CASRLGTSGDTDTQYF.

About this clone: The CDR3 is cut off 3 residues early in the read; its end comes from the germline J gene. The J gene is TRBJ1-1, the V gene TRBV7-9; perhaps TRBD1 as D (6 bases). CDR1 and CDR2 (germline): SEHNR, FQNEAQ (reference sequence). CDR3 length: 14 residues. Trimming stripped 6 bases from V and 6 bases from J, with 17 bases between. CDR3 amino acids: CASRQDRGRAEAFF. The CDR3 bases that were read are TGTGCCAGCAGACAGGACAGAGGTAGGGCTGAA.

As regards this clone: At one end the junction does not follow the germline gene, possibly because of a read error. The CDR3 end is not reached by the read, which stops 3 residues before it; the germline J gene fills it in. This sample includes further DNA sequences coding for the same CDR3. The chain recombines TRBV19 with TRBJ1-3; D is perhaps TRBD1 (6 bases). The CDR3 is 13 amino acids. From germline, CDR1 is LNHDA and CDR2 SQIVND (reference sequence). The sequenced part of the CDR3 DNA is TGTGCCAGTGGACAGTACTCTGGAAACACG. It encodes CASGQYSGNT. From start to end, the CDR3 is CASGQYSGNTIYF.

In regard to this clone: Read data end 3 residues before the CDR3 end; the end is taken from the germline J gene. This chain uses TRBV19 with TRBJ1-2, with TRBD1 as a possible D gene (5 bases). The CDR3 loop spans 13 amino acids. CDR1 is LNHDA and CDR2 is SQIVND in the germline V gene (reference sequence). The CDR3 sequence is CASAPGLGNDYTF. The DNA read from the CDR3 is TGTGCCAGTGCCCCGGGACTAGGCAATGAC.

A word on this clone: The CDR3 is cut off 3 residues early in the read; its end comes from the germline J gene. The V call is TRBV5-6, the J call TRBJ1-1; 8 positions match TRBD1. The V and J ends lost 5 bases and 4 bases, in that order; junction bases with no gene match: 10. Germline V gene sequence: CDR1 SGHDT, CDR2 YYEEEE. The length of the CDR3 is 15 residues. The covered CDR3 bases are TGTGCCAGCAGTCCTGGCCCAGGGGGCCCCACTGAA. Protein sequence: CASSPGPGGPTE. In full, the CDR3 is CASSPGPGGPTEAFF.

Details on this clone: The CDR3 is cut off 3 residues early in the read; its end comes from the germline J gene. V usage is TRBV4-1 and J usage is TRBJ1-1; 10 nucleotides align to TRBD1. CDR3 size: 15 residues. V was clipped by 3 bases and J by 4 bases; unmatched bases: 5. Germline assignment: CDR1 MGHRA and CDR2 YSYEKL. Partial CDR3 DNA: TGCGCCAGCAGCCAGACTGGGACAGGGGTCACTGAA. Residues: CASSQTGTGVTE. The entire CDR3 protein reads CASSQTGTGVTEAFF.

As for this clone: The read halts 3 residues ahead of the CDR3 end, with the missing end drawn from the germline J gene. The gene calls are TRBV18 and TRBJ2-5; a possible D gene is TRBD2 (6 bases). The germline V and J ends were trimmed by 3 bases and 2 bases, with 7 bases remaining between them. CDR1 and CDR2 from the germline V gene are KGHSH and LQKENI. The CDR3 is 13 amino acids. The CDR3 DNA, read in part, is TGTGCCAGCTCACCGCGGGGTCAAGAGACC. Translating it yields CASSPRGQET. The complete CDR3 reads CASSPRGQETQYF.

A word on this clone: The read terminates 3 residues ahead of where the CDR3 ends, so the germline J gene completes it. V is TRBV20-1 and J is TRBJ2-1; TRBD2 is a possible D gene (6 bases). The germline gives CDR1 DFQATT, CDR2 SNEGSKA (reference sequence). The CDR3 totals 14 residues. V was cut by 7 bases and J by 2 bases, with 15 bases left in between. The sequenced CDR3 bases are TGCAGTGGTTATAGCGGCCCCCCCTACAATGAG. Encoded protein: CSGYSGPPYNE. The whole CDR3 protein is CSGYSGPPYNEQFF.

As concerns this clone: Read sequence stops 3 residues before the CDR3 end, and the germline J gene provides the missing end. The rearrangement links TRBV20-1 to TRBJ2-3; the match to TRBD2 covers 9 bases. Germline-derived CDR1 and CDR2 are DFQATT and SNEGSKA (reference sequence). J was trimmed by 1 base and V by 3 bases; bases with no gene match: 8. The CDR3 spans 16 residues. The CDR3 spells CSARFRLAGRTDTQYF. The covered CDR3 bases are TGCAGTGCTAGGTTTCGGCTAGCGGGGCGCACAGATACG.

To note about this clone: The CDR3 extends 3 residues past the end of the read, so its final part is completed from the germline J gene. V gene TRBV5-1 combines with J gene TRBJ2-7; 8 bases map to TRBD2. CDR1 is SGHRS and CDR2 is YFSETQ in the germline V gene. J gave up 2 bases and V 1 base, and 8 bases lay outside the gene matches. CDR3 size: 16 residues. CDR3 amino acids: CASSLRGSGGAYEQYF. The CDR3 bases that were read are TGCGCCAGCAGCTTGAGGGGATCGGGAGGGGCCTACGAG.

Incomplete CDR3 DNA: TGTGCCAGCAGCCCAGGTGGGGGGGGGCAAGAGACG. It translates to CASSPGGGGQET. In full, the CDR3 reads CASSPGGGGQETQYF. The V gene is TRBV7-2, the J gene TRBJ2-3; perhaps TRBD2 as D (7 bases). The CDR3 end falls 3 residues outside the read, so it is completed with the germline J gene. The V gene's germline CDR1 is SGHTA and CDR2 FQGNSA. This CDR3 is built from 15 residues.

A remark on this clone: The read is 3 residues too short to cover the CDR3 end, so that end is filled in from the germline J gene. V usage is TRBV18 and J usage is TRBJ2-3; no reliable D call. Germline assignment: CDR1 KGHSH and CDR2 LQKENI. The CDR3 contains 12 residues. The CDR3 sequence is CASSQDQETQYF. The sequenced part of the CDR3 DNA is TGTGCCAGCTCTCAGGATCAAGAGACG.

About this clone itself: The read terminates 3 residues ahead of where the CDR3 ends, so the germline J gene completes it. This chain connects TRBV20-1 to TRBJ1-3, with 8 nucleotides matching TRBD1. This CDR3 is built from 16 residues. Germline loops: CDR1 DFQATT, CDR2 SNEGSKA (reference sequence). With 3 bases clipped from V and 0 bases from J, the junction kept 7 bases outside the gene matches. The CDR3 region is CSASVGDRNSGNTIYF. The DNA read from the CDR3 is TGCAGTGCTAGTGTGGGGGACAGGAACTCTGGAAACACC.

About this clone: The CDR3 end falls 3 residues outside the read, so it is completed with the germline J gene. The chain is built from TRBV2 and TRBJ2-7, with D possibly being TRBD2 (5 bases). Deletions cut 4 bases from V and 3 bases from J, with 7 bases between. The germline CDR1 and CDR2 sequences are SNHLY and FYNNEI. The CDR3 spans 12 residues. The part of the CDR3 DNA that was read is TGTGCCAGCAGTGGGACTGTCTACGAG. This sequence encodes CASSGTVYE. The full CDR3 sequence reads CASSGTVYEQYF.

The CDR3 protein is CSEYRGHTQYF. The part of the CDR3 DNA that was read is TGCAGCGAGTACAGGGGCCATACG. This sequence joins TRBV29-1 and TRBJ2-3; 7 positions agree with TRBD1. The CDR3 extends 3 residues past the end of the read, so its final part is completed from the germline J gene. Trimming removed 7 bases from V and 7 bases from J; junction bases left unmatched: 5. From germline, CDR1 is SQVTM and CDR2 ANQGSEA. There are 11 residues in the CDR3.

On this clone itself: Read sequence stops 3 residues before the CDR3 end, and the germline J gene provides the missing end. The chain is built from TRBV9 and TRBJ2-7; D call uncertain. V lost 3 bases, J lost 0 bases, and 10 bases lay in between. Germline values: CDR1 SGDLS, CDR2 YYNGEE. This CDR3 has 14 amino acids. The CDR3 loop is CASSARAGSYEQYF. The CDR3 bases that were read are TGTGCCAGCAGCGCAAGGGCAGGCTCCTACGAG.